This note documents a single TCR beta chain sequence. The antigen is undetermined. The sample is drawn from a study of T-cell reconstitution after alpha-beta-depleted transplantation in children. The study's findings and limits: In some patients, recipient T cells and intrathymic progenitors surviving conditioning explained high day-60 diversity. After one year, T-cell counts and TCRbeta diversity mostly came from new T cells. As was reported, about two months after transplant, alpha-beta T cells came from several hundred expanded graft clones.

The germline V gene encodes CDR1 DFQATT and CDR2 SNEGSKA (reference sequence). The CDR3 is made up of 16 amino acids. V dropped 3 bases and J dropped 5; count of bases not matched to a gene: 13. The authors prepared the TCRbeta library with unique molecular identifiers. TCRdb used MiXCR to reprocess the PCR reads, holding one entry per CDR3 protein. The top ten clones hold 14% of a sample with about 500,000 distinct CDR3 sequences, roughly 10% of them seen once. The chain uses TRBV20-1 and TRBJ2-3, with TRBD2 matching 8 bases. The source is a female patient between 2 and 15 years old who had a stem cell transplant for aplastic anemia, so the T cells may come from the graft donor. The material was PBMCs, mostly from graft donor cells, obtained 180 days after TCRalphabeta/CD19-depleted stem cell transplant. As DNA, the CDR3 is TGCAGTGCTAGTCGGCGGGAGGTAGGGACACGAGATACGCAGTATTTT. Amino acids: CSASRREVGTRDTQYF.